The 26 T cell receptor beta chains below all came from one sample that was sequenced in a study of shared clonotypes between healthy human individuals (dated by TCRdb to 2018 to 2020). Receptor libraries were prepared by the immunoSEQ multiplex PCR assay. Entries here come from immuneACCESS through TCRdb and include only in-frame sequences with V and J called. Some clones fail to appear in such tables; in the studies checked, an unresolved V gene covers under half of the shortfall, and the cause of the remainder is unknown. This sample has fewer than 550,000 clones in its table, and 75% to 80% of those were observed once. The top ten clones comprise under 15% of the sample. Specimen: PBMCs. The receptors were sampled from a woman aged 40-49 years in good health. Some clones in this sample may be carry-over from other donors' samples.

The chain is built from TRBV10-1 and TRBJ2-2, with 11 bases identical to TRBD1. The CDR3 extends over 15 amino acids. Germline assignment: CDR1 WNHNN and CDR2 SYGVQD (reference sequence). After removal of 2 bases from V and 7 bases from J, the junction contained 3 bases not matched to a gene. The CDR3: CASSEGQGAVGELFF. DNA of the CDR3: TGCGCCAGCAGTGAGGGACAGGGGGCTGTCGGGGAGCTGTTTTTT.

This clone was seen only once. The rearrangement links TRBV21-1 to TRBJ1-1. TRBV21-1 constitutes a pseudogene. The CDR3 is 16 residues long. The chain's CDR3 is CASSSWGGAGTAEAFF. The CDR3 DNA is TGTGCCAGCAGTTCTTGGGGGGGCGCGGGAACGGCTGAAGCTTTCTTT.

This chain links TRBV6-1 with TRBJ2-7, with TRBD2 as a possible D gene (6 bases). The CDR3 loop spans 13 amino acids. Trimming pared 0 bases from V and 12 bases from J, leaving 15 bases between. From germline, CDR1 is MNHNS and CDR2 SASEGT. The CDR3 reads CASSEAGLMEGYF. In DNA form, the CDR3 reads TGTGCCAGCAGTGAAGCTGGACTCATGGAGGGGTACTTC.

The chain uses TRBV15 and TRBJ1-5; D gene uncertain. Per germline, CDR1 LNHNV and CDR2 YYDKDF (reference sequence). The V end was cut by 2 bases, the J end by 0 bases, with 5 bases between. This CDR3 contains 14 residues. CDR3 residues: CATSRRSSNQPQHF. CDR3 nucleotides: TGTGCCACCAGCAGACGGTCTAGCAATCAGCCCCAGCATTTT.

V and J are TRBV5-8 and TRBJ2-3; 8 bases are shared with TRBD1. The CDR3 totals 16 residues. Germline lookup yields CDR1 SGHTS and CDR2 YDEGEE. Trimming took 3 bases from V and 1 from J; bases not matched to a gene: 7. DNA of the CDR3: TGTGCCAGCAGCTCCAGAGCAGGGGGCGGCACAGATACGCAGTATTTT. Translation gives CASSSRAGGGTDTQYF.

CDR3 loop: CAWSVPAAQQYF. Here the CDR3 DNA reads TGTGCCTGGAGTGTACCCGCCGCTCAGCAGTACTTC. V gene TRBV30 combines with J gene TRBJ2-7; D is unresolved. V was pared by 0 bases and J by 8 bases, with 11 bases between. This CDR3 region has 12 residues. Germline CDR1 is GTSNPN and CDR2 is SVGIG (reference sequence).

This clone has only a few counts. In nucleotides, the CDR3 is TGCGCCAGCAGCCCACGGACAGGGGGACTGAATGAGCAGTTCTTC. This codes for CASSPRTGGLNEQFF. The chain recombines TRBV5-1 with TRBJ2-1, with 10 bases matching TRBD1. The CDR3 is made up of 15 amino acids. Germline V gene lookup returns CDR1 SGHRS and CDR2 YFSETQ. V lost 4 bases to trimming and J lost 7 bases; unmatched junction nucleotides: 8.

The chain couples TRBV7-9 to TRBJ2-7; TRBD2 is a possible D gene (6 bases). Trimming took off 8 bases at V and 6 bases at J, with 14 bases between the two ends. CDR3 length equals 12 residues. Germline-derived CDR1 and CDR2 are SEHNR and FQNEAQ (reference sequence). CDR3 bases: TGTGCCAGCGAACTAGCCTGGGGCGAGCAGTACTTC. This codes for CASELAWGEQYF.

The CDR3 DNA reads as TGTGCCAGCAGCGTAGGTACGGTCAGTGAAAAACTGTTTTTT. Protein product: CASSVGTVSEKLFF. The V and J genes are TRBV9 and TRBJ1-4; the D is unclear. V was pared by 0 bases and J by 7 bases, with 10 bases between. The CDR3 loop spans 14 amino acids. Germline V gene data show CDR1 as SGDLS and CDR2 as YYNGEE.

The chain carries TRBV2 and TRBJ2-1; 8 bases align to TRBD2. This CDR3 is 14 amino acids long. V lost 6 bases and J lost 9; bases outside the gene matches: 10. Germline V gene data show CDR1 as SNHLY and CDR2 as FYNNEI. CDR3 nucleotide sequence: TGTGCCAGCAGGGGGGCAACCGGGAGGGCTGAGCAGTTCTTC. Encoded protein: CASRGATGRAEQFF.

CDR3 in DNA: TGTGCCAGCGGGGTCTGGAGGTATGGCTACACCTTC. Its protein product is CASGVWRYGYTF. The chain employs TRBV6-1 and TRBJ1-2; D not resolved. The CDR3 is made up of 12 amino acids. Germline CDR1 and CDR2: MNHNS and SASEGT. V gave up 8 bases and J gave up 5 bases, with 12 bases separating them.

The genes are TRBV7-3 and TRBJ2-3; 8 bases line up with TRBD2. This CDR3 contains 19 residues. Germline-derived CDR1 and CDR2 are SGHTA and FQGTGA. V lost 2 bases to trimming and J lost 3 bases; unmatched junction nucleotides: 16. CDR3 sequence reads: CASSLLPLGSSGRTDTQYF. The CDR3 DNA reads TGTGCCAGCAGCTTACTGCCTTTGGGCTCCAGCGGGAGAACAGATACGCAGTATTTT.

V gene TRBV19 combines with J gene TRBJ1-4, with D perhaps matching TRBD1 (5 bases). The V gene's germline CDR1 is LNHDA and CDR2 SQIVND (reference sequence). The CDR3 runs to 15 residues. Trimming shortened V by 7 bases and J by 8 bases, and 20 bases separated the two germline ends. CDR3 protein: CASNPQGHIGEKLFF. CDR3 coding DNA: TGTGCCAGTAACCCGCAGGGTCATATAGGAGAAAAACTGTTTTTT.

The rearrangement uses TRBV27 and TRBJ2-3; no clear D. The CDR3 spans 13 residues. Per the germline V gene, CDR1 is MNHEY and CDR2 is SMNVEV (reference sequence). V shed 5 bases and J shed 7 bases, with 13 bases lying between them. CDR3: CASSPPTANTQYF. The CDR3 DNA reads as TGTGCCAGCAGTCCGCCGACCGCAAATACGCAGTATTTT.

J is TRBJ2-7 and V is TRBV10-3, with 8 bases fitting TRBD1. Germline values: CDR1 ENHRY, CDR2 SYGVKD. J gave up 2 bases and V 9 bases, and 9 bases lay outside the gene matches. This CDR3 has 14 residues. CDR3 DNA: TGTGCCATAACTCCGGGACAGGAGGCCTACGAGCAGTACTTC. This codes for CAITPGQEAYEQYF.

The CDR3 nucleotides read TGTGCCAGCAGCGTAGGGGGAGCTGGAAACACCATATATTTT. Residues: CASSVGGAGNTIYF. The chain has TRBV9 and TRBJ1-3; D is undetermined. V lost 0 bases to trimming and J lost 2 bases, with 6 bases between them. The CDR3 extends over 14 amino acids. CDR1 and CDR2 (germline): SGDLS, YYNGEE.

As regards this clone: A much larger clone differs from this one at a single base, so this may be a read error. The V gene is TRBV7-9, the J gene TRBJ1-4; possibly TRBD1 for D (5 bases). The CDR3 length is 14 residues. The germline V gene has CDR1 SEHNR and CDR2 FQNEAQ (reference sequence). CDR3: CVSSLQALNEKLFF. Written as DNA, the CDR3 is TGTGTCAGCAGCTTACAGGCTCTTAATGAAAAACTGTTTTTT.

The rearrangement joins TRBV14 to TRBJ2-7; 9 bases map to TRBD1. With 3 bases clipped from V and 0 bases from J, the junction kept 9 bases outside the gene matches. This CDR3 is 17 amino acids long. Per the germline V gene, CDR1 is SGHDN and CDR2 is FVKESK. The CDR3 DNA follows: TGTGCCAGCAGCCACTTCCCCGGGACAGGGAGCTCCTACGAGCAGTACTTC. Protein sequence: CASSHFPGTGSSYEQYF.

In regard to this clone: At the DNA level, this CDR3 is encoded by other sequences in the same sample as well. The chain carries TRBV9 and TRBJ2-2; D not certain. CDR1 SGDLS and CDR2 YYNGEE come from the germline V gene. The CDR3 loop spans 13 amino acids. Trimming shortened V by 0 bases and J by 6 bases, and 6 bases separated the two germline ends. This CDR3 is CASSVGRAGELFF. The CDR3 coding sequence is TGTGCCAGCAGCGTAGGTCGCGCCGGGGAGCTGTTTTTT.

About this clone: A much larger clone differs by one base, so this may be a read error. The same CDR3 is also encoded by other DNA sequences in this sample. The CDR3 is CASSKVPNYGYTF. Written as DNA, the CDR3 is TGTGCCAGCAGCAAGGTACCTAACTACGGCTACACCTTC. The J gene is TRBJ1-2, the V gene TRBV28; D is undetermined. The CDR3 totals 13 residues. The germline V gene has CDR1 MDHEN and CDR2 SYDVKM.

Points on this clone: A much larger clone differs by one base, so this may be a read error. The sample holds other DNA sequences that translate to the same CDR3. The chain combines TRBV28 with TRBJ2-7; D is unresolved. Germline loops: CDR1 MDHEN, CDR2 SYDVKM. The germline V and J ends were trimmed by 3 bases and 2 bases, with 2 bases remaining between them. The CDR3 has 11 amino acids. CDR3 sequence reads: CASSFAYEQYF. Here the CDR3 DNA reads TGTGCCAGCAGTTTCGCCTACGAGCAGTACTTC.

The V gene is TRBV30, the J gene TRBJ2-1, with D perhaps given as TRBD1 or TRBD2 (6 bases each). Germline lookup yields CDR1 GTSNPN and CDR2 SVGIG (reference sequence). This CDR3 spans 11 amino acids. CDR3 residues: CGGALDNEQFF. The CDR3 nucleotides read TGTGGGGGGGCGCTTGACAATGAGCAGTTCTTC.

This clone was found once. A single base is all that separates this from a far larger clone, so a read error is likely. The chain couples TRBV29-1 to TRBJ2-2; TRBD2 matches 12 bases. Germline trimming cut 6 bases from V and 4 bases from J; bases unmatched to any gene: 9. Germline assignment: CDR1 SQVTM and CDR2 ANQGSEA. The CDR3 runs to 16 residues. The CDR3 loop is CSVPRTSGNSTGELFF. The CDR3 coding sequence is TGCAGCGTCCCCAGGACTAGCGGGAACTCCACCGGGGAGCTGTTTTTT.

The chain combines TRBV7-2 with TRBJ2-7, with 7 nucleotides matching TRBD1. The CDR3 consists of 15 residues. Unmatched junction bases numbered 6, after V lost 1 base and J lost 3 bases. Germline V gene lookup returns CDR1 SGHTA and CDR2 FQGNSA. The CDR3 DNA reads as TGTGCCAGCAGCTTAGTTAGGACAGGTCTCTACGAGCAGTACTTC. Translation gives CASSLVRTGLYEQYF.

The V gene is TRBV4-1, the J gene TRBJ2-1, with TRBD2 identical over 7 bases. J was trimmed by 10 bases and V by 6 bases; bases with no gene match: 15. CDR1 MGHRA and CDR2 YSYEKL come from the germline V gene. The CDR3 is 15 amino acids. The CDR3 DNA is TGCGCCAGCAGTTCTCAAGCAGCGGGAAAGGGGGAGCAGTTCTTC. Protein sequence: CASSSQAAGKGEQFF.

The V gene is TRBV28, the J gene TRBJ2-1; D gene ambiguous. Germline-derived CDR1 and CDR2 are MDHEN and SYDVKM. The V gene lost 8 bases and the J gene lost 1 base, with 15 bases spanning the gap. This CDR3 comprises 15 residues. The CDR3 reads CASQPDATSYNEQFF. CDR3 DNA sequence: TGTGCCAGCCAACCCGACGCCACATCCTACAATGAGCAGTTCTTC. The full variable domain, in which reference TRBV28 and TRBJ2-1 provide the parts outside the CDR3, is DVKVTQSSRYLVKRTGEKVFLECVQDMDHENMFWYRQDPGLGLRLIYFSYDVKMKEKGDIPEGYSVSREKKERFSLILESASTNQTSMYLCASQPDATSYNEQFFGPGTRLTVL.